A single TCR beta chain is shown here with its context. Germline V gene data show CDR1 as ENHRY and CDR2 as SYGVKD. This CDR3 comprises 14 residues. With 6 bases clipped from V and 3 bases from J, the junction kept 3 bases outside the gene matches. This sample stems from a study of control samples from healthy donors and cancer patients. This table comes from immunoSEQ multiplex PCR, and its TCRdb copy is limited to in-frame clones, with some not included. The table lists 150,000 to 200,000 clones, about 93% of them singletons. Sequencing input: blood. The chain uses TRBV10-3 and TRBJ2-7, with 12 bases that match TRBD2. The receptor's source is a man aged 18 to 29 in good health. CDR3 bases: TGTGCCATCAGCAGACTAGCGGGGGACTACGAGCAGTACTTC. This sequence encodes CAISRLAGDYEQYF.